This paragraph reports one T cell receptor (beta chain). This specimen belongs to a study of OX40 agonist ivuxolimab in advanced cancers. As for the study in general: The study treated patients with ivuxolimab, an agonistic anti-OX40 (CD134) antibody. The dose of intravenous ivuxolimab that patients received every 2 weeks ranged from 0.01 to 10 mg/kg.

Sequencing used immunoSEQ multiplex PCR; TCRdb keeps in-frame clones, though not all of them. The table records about 49,000 clones, more than 70% of them present only once. Trimming removed 3 bases at V and 9 bases at J, with 14 bases between. Germline CDR1 reads SGHVS; CDR2 reads FQNEAQ. CDR3 length: 13 residues. Sequences were derived from CD4+ or CD8+ T cells sorted from blood, sampled in a trial of the OX40 agonist ivuxolimab. The TCR sequence derives from an adult with an advanced solid tumor such as melanoma, head and neck, liver or kidney cancer. The chain joins TRBV7-8 to TRBJ1-2; a weak D match, TRBD1 (6 bases). The CDR3 is CASSFRGAISYTF. The DNA of the CDR3 is TGTGCCAGCAGCTTTAGGGGGGCTATAAGCTACACCTTC.